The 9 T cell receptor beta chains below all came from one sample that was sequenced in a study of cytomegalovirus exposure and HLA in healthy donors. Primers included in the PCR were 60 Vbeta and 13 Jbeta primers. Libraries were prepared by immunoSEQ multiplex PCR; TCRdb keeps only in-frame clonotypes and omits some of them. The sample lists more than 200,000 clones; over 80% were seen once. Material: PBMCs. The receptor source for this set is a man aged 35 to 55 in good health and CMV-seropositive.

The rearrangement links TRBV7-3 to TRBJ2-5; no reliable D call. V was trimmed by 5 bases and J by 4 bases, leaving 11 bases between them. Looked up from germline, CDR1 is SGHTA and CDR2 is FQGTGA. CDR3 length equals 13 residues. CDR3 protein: CASSKQVSETQYF. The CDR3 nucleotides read TGTGCCAGCAGCAAACAAGTCTCAGAGACCCAGTACTTC.

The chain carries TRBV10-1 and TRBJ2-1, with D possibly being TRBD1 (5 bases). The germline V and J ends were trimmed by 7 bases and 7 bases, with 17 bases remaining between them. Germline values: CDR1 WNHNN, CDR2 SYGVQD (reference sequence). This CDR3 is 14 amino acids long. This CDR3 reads CASMLDTSRNEQFF. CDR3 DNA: TGCGCCAGCATGCTGGACACGTCGAGGAATGAGCAGTTCTTC.

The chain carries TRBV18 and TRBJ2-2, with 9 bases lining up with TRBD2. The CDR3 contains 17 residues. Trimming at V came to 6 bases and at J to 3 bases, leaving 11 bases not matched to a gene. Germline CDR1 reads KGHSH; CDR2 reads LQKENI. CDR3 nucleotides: TGTGCCAGCTCTCCCCGGCTAGCGGGAAGGGACACCGGGGAGCTGTTTTTT. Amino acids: CASSPRLAGRDTGELFF.

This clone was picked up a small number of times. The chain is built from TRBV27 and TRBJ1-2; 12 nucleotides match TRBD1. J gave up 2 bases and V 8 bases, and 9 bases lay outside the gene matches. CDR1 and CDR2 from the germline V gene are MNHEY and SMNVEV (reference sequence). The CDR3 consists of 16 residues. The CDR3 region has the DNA TGTGCCAGCGCCCGGGACAGGGGGCGTAACAACTATGGCTACACCTTC. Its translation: CASARDRGRNNYGYTF.

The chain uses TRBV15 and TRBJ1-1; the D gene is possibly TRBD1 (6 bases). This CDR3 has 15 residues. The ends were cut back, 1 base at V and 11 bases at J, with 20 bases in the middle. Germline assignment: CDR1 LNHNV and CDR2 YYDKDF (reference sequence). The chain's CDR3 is CATSRVRSQGGEAFF. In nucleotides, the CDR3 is TGTGCCACCAGCAGAGTGCGTTCACAGGGAGGGGAGGCTTTCTTT.

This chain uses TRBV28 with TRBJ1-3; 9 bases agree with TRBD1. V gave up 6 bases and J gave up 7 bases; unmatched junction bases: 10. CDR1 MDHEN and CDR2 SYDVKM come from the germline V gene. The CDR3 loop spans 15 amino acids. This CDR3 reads CASSPPGQGSNTIYF. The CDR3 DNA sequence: TGTGCCAGCAGCCCTCCGGGACAGGGCTCCAACACCATATATTTT.

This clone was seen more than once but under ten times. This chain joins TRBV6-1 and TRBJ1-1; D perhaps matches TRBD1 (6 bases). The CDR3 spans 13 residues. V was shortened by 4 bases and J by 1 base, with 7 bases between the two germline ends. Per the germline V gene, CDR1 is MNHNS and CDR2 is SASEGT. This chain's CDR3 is CASSGRGNTEAFF. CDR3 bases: TGTGCCAGCAGTGGCAGGGGGAACACTGAAGCTTTCTTT.

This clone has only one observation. The CDR3 reads CASSVVTSGSGELFF. CDR3 coding DNA: TGTGCCAGCAGCGTAGTGACTAGCGGGAGTGGGGAGCTGTTTTTT. The V call is TRBV9, the J call TRBJ2-2; 12 bases match TRBD2. Germline V gives CDR1 SGDLS, CDR2 YYNGEE. V shed 0 bases, J shed 8 bases, and the junction held 2 bases outside the gene matches. The CDR3 sequence is 15 residues long.

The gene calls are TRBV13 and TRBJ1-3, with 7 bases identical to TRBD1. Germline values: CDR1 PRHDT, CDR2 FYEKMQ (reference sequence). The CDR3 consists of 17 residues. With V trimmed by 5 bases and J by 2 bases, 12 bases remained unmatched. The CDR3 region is CASSTLTGVGAGNTIYF. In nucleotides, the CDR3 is TGTGCCAGCAGCACCCTTACAGGGGTAGGAGCTGGAAACACCATATATTTT.